These 9 T cell receptor beta chains were sequenced from one sample in a study of blood T cell repertoires in COVID-19. The assay was immunoSEQ multiplex PCR, and TCRdb's table has in-frame clones only and misses some. The repertoire has more than 95,000 clones, around nine tenths of them found once; the top ten carry 1.2%. The specimen was peripheral blood. The receptor set was obtained from a woman at least 80 years old with acute or convalescent COVID-19.

The chain links TRBV5-1 to TRBJ2-2; D gene unclear. Germline V gene lookup returns CDR1 SGHRS and CDR2 YFSETQ. Trimming took off 1 base at V and 0 bases at J, with 10 bases between the two ends. The CDR3 is 16 amino acids. The CDR3 reads CASSLSRYANTGELFF. Written as DNA, the CDR3 is TGCGCCAGCAGCTTGTCGAGATACGCGAACACCGGGGAGCTGTTTTTT.

The chain has TRBV3-1 (or the pseudogene TRBV3-2) and TRBJ2-1; 11 bases are a match to TRBD2. V lost 4 bases to trimming and J lost 6 bases; unmatched junction nucleotides: 5. Germline V gene sequence: CDR1 LGHDT, CDR2 YNNKEL (reference sequence). The CDR3 contains 15 residues. As DNA, the CDR3 is TGTGCCAGCAGCCCGGGACTAGCGGCCTCCAATGAGCAGTTCTTC. Translating it yields CASSPGLAASNEQFF.

The V and J genes are TRBV28 and TRBJ1-5; D call uncertain. Germline V gives CDR1 MDHEN, CDR2 SYDVKM. This CDR3 region has 17 residues. V gave up 4 bases and J gave up 0 bases, with 16 bases separating them. The CDR3 nucleotides are TGTGCCAGCAGTTGGGCACGCCGGGGAGGTAGCAATCAGCCCCAGCATTTT. Amino acids: CASSWARRGGSNQPQHF.

The chain couples TRBV28 to TRBJ2-1, with D possibly being TRBD2 (6 bases). CDR1 and CDR2 (germline): MDHEN, SYDVKM. The CDR3 runs 14 residues. Between the trimmed V and J ends, which lost 5 bases and 6 bases, there was a span of 14 bases. The CDR3 bases are TGTGCCAGCAGTCCCCCAGGGAGGCCCAATGAGCAGTTCTTC. Translation: CASSPPGRPNEQFF.

V gene TRBV5-1 combines with J gene TRBJ2-5, with 10 bases that match TRBD2. The CDR3 has 17 residues. V lost 3 bases to trimming and J lost 5 bases; unmatched junction nucleotides: 13. Per the germline V gene, CDR1 is SGHRS and CDR2 is YFSETQ. The CDR3 bases are TGCGCCAGCAGCTCGCTACAAAGCGGGAGGGCCGGGGAGACCCAGTACTTC. Its protein product is CASSSLQSGRAGETQYF.

The gene calls are TRBV6-2 or TRBV6-3 and TRBJ2-7; a weak D match, TRBD2 (5 bases). This CDR3 is 15 amino acids long. Germline assignment: CDR1 MNHEY and CDR2 SVGEGT. Trimming cost V 6 bases and J 3 bases, with 18 bases left between them. The CDR3 DNA follows: TGTGCCAGCAGCCCAGGACTCCGATACTACTACGAGCAGTACTTC. This codes for CASSPGLRYYYEQYF.

The chain links TRBV5-1 to TRBJ1-4; D unresolved. The CDR3 has 13 residues. From germline, CDR1 is SGHRS and CDR2 YFSETQ. Trimming removed 5 bases from V and 4 bases from J, with 9 bases in between. CDR3 coding DNA: TGCGCCAGCAGTGCCGGTGGTAATGAAAAACTGTTTTTT. Residues: CASSAGGNEKLFF.

The V call is TRBV7-9, the J call TRBJ2-4; 8 nucleotides agree with TRBD1. The CDR3 extends over 16 amino acids. The J segment lost 4 bases and the V segment lost 1 base, leaving 6 bases of the junction unmatched. The germline CDR1 and CDR2 sequences are SEHNR and FQNEAQ (reference sequence). This chain's CDR3 is CASSLVRTGIKNIQYF. The CDR3 DNA reads as TGTGCCAGCAGCTTAGTTCGGACAGGGATTAAAAACATTCAGTACTTC.

The V gene is TRBV4-2, the J gene TRBJ2-1; no clear D. The CDR3 has 16 residues. V was clipped by 0 bases and J by 0 bases, with 9 bases between them. CDR1 LGHNA and CDR2 YNFKEQ come from the germline V gene. The CDR3 protein is CASSQDRSPSYNEQFF. The CDR3 DNA reads as TGTGCCAGCAGCCAAGACCGGTCGCCCTCCTACAATGAGCAGTTCTTC.